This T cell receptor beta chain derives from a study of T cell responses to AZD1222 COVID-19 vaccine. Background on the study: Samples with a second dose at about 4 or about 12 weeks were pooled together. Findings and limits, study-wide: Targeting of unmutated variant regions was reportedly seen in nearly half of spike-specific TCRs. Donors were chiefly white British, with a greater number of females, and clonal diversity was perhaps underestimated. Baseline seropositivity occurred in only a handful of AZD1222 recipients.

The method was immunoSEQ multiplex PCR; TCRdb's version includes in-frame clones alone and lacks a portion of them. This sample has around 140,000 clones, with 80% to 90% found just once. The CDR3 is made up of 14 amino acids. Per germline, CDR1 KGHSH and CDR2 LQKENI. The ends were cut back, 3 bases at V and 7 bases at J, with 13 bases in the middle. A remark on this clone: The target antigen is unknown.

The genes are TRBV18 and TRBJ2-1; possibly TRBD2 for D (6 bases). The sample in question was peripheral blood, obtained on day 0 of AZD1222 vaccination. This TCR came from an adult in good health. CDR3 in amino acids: CASSPALARNEQFF. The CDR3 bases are TGTGCCAGCTCACCTGCACTAGCAAGAAATGAGCAGTTCTTC.